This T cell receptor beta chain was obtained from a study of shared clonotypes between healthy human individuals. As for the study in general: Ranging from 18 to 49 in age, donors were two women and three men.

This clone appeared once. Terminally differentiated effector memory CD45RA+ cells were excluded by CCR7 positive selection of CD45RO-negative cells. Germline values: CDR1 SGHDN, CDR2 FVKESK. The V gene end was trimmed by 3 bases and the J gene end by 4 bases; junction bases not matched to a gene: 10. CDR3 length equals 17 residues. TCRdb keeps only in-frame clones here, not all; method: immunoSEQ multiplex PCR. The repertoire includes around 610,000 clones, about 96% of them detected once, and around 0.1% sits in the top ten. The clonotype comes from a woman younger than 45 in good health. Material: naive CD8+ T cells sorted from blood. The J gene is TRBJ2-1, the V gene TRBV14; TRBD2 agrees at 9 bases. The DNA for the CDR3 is TGTGCCAGCAGCCATGTTACTAGCGGGCCCTCTTACAATGAGCAGTTCTTC. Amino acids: CASSHVTSGPSYNEQFF.